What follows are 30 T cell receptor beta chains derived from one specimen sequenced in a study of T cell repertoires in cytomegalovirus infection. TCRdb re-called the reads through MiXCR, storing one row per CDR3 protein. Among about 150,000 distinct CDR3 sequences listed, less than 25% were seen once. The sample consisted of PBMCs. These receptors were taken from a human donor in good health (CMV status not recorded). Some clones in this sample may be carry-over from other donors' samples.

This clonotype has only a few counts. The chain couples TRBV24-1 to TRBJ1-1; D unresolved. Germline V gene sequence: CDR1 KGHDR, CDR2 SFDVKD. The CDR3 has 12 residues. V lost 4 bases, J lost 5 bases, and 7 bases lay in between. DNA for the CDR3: TGTGCCACCAGTGAAGGTGCAACTGAAGCTTTCTTT. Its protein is CATSEGATEAFF.

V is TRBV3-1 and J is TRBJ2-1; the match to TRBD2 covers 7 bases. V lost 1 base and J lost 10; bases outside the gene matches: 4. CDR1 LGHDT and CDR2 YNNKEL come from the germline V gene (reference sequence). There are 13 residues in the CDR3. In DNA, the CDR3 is TGTGCCAGCAGCCAAGTTGGGAGGGACGAGCAGTTCTTC. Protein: CASSQVGRDEQFF.

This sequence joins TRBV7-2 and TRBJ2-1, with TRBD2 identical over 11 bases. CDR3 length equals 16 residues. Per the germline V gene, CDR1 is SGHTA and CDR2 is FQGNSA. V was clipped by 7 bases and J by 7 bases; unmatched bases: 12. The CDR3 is CASTHIVLAGANEQFF. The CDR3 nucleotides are TGTGCCAGCACCCACATAGTACTAGCGGGAGCTAATGAGCAGTTCTTC.

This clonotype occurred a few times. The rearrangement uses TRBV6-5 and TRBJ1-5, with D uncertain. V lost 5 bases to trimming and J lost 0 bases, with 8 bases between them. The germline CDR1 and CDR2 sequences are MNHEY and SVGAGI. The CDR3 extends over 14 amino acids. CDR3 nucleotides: TGTGCCAGCAGTCCGGAATCTAGCAATCAGCCCCAGCATTTT. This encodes CASSPESSNQPQHF.

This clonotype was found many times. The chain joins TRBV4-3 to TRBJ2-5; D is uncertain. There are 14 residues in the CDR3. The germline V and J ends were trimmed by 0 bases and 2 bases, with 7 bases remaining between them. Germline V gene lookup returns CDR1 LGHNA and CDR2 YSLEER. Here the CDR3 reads CASSQDWGQETQYF. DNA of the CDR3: TGCGCCAGCAGCCAAGATTGGGGTCAAGAGACCCAGTACTTC.

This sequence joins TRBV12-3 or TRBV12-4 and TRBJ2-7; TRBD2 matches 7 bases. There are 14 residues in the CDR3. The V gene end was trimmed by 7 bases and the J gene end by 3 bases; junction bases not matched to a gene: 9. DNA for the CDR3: TGTGCCAGCAAAAAAACGGGGGGTAACTACGAGCAGTACTTC. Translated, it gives CASKKTGGNYEQYF.

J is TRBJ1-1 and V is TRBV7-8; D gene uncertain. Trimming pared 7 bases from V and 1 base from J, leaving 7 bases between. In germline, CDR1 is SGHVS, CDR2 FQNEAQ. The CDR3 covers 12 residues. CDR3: CASKAGNTEAFF. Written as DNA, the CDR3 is TGTGCCAGCAAGGCTGGGAACACTGAAGCTTTCTTT.

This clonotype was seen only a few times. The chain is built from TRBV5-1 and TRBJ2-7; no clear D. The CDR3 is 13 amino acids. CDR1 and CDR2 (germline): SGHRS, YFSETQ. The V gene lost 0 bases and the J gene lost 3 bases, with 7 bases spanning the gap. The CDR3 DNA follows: TGCGCCAGCAGCTTGGACGCTGACTACGAGCAGTACTTC. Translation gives CASSLDADYEQYF.

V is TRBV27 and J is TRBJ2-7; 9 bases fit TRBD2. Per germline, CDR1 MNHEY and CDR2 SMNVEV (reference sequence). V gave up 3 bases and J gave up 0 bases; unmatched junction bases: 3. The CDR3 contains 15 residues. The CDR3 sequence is CASSLRGRVSYEQYF. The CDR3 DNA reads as TGTGCCAGCAGTTTGCGCGGGAGGGTCTCCTACGAGCAGTACTTC.

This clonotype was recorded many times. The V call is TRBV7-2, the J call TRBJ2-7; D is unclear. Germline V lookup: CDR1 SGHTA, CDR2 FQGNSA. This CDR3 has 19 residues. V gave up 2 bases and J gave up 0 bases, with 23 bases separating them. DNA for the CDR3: TGTGCCAGCAGCTTATCTCCCCCCGAACGCCGACAAGGCTCCTACGAGCAGTACTTC. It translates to CASSLSPPERRQGSYEQYF.

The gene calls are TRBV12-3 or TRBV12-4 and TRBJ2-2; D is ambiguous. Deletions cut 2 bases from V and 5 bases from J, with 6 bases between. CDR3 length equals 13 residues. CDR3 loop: CASSLSLTGELFF. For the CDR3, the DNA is TGTGCCAGCAGTTTAAGTTTAACCGGGGAGCTGTTTTTT.

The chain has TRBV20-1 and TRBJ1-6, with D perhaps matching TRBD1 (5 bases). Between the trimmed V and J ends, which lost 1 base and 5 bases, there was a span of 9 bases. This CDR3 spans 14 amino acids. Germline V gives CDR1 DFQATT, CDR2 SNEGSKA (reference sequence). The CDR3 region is CSARVGEDNSPLHF. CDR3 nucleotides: TGCAGTGCTAGAGTGGGGGAGGATAATTCACCCCTCCACTTT.

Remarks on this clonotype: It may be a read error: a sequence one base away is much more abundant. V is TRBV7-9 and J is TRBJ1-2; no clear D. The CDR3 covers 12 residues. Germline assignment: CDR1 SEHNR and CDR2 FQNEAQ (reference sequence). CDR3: CASSTATGGYAF. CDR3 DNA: TGTGCCAGCAGCACAGCTACTGGTGGCTACGCCTTC.

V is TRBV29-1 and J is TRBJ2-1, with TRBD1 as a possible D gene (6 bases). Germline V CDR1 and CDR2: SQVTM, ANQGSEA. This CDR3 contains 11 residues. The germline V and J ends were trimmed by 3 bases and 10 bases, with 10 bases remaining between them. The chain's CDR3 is CSVDPGTEQFF. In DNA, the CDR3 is TGCAGCGTTGATCCTGGGACAGAGCAGTTCTTC.

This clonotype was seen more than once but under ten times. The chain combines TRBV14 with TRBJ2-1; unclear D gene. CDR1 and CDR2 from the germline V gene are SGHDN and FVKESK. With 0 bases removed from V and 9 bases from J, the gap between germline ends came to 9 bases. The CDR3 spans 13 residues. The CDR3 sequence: CASSQDIRSEQFF. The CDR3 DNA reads TGTGCCAGCAGCCAAGATATCCGGAGTGAGCAGTTCTTC.

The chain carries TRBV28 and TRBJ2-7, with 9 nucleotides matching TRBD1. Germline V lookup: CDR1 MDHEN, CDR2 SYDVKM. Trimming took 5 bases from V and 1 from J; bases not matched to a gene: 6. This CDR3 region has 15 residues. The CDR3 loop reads CASSLTGTGSYEQYF. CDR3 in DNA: TGTGCCAGCAGTCTAACCGGGACAGGGTCCTACGAGCAGTACTTC. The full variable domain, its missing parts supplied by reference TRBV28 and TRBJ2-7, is DVKVTQSSRYLVKRTGEKVFLECVQDMDHENMFWYRQDPGLGLRLIYFSYDVKMKEKGDIPEGYSVSREKKERFSLILESASTNQTSMYLCASSLTGTGSYEQYFGPGTRLTVT.

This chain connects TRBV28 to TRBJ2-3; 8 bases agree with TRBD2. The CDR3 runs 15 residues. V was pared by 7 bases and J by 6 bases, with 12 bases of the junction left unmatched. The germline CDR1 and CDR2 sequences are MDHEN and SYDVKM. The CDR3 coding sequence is TGTGCCAGCACTCCGATGATAGCGGGGACGGATACGCAGTATTTT. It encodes CASTPMIAGTDTQYF.

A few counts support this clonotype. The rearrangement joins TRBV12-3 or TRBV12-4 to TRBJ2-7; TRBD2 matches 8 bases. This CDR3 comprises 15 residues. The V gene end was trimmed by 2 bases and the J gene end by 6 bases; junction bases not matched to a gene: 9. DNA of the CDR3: TGTGCCAGCAGTTTAAACGGGGGGGTATTCTCCGAGCAGTACTTC. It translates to CASSLNGGVFSEQYF.

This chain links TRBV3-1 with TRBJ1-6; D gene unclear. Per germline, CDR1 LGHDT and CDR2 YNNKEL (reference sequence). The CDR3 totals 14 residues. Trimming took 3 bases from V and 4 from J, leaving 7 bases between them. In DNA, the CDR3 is TGTGCCAGCAGCCACGGACGGTATAATTCACCCCTCCACTTT. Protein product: CASSHGRYNSPLHF.

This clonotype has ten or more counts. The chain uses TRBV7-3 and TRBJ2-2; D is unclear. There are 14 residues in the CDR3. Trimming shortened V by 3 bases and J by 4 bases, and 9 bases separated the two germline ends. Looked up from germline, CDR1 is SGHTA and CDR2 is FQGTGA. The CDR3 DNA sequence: TGTGCCAGCAGCTTCAGCGTACTCACCGGGGAGCTGTTTTTT. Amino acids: CASSFSVLTGELFF. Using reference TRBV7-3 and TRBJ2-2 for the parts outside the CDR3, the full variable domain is GAGVSQTPSNKVTEKGKYVELRCDPISGHTALYWYRQSLGQGPEFLIYFQGTGAADDSGLPNDRFFAVRPEGSVSTLKIQRTERGDSAVYLCASSFSVLTGELFFGEGSRLTVL.

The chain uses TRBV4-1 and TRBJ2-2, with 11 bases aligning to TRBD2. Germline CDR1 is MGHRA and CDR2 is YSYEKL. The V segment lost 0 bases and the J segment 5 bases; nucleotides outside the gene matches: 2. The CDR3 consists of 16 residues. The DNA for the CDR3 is TGCGCCAGCAGCCAAGATGCTAGCGGGGGGACCGGGGAGCTGTTTTTT. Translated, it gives CASSQDASGGTGELFF.

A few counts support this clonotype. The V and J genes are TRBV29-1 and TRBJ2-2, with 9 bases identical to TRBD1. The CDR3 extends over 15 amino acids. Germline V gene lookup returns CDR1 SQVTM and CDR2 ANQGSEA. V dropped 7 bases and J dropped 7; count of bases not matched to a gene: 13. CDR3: CSARTGTGSNGELFF. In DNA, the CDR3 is TGCAGCGCCAGGACCGGGACAGGGTCGAACGGGGAGCTGTTTTTT.

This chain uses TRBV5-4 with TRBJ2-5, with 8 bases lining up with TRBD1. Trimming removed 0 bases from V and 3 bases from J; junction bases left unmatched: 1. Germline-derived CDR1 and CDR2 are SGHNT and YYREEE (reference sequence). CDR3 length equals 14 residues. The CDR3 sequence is CASSLGQGKETQYF. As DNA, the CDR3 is TGTGCCAGCAGCTTGGGACAGGGGAAAGAGACCCAGTACTTC.

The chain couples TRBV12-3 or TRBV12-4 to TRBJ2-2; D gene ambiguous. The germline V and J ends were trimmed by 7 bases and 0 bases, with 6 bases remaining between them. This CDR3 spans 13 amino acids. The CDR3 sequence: CASTPSNTGELFF. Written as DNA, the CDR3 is TGTGCCAGCACCCCCTCGAACACCGGGGAGCTGTTTTTT.

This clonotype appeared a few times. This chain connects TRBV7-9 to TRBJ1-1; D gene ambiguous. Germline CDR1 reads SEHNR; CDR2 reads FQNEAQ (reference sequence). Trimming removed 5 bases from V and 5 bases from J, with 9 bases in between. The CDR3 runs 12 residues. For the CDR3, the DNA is TGTGCCAGCAGCCCACAAGAAACTGAAGCTTTCTTT. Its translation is CASSPQETEAFF.

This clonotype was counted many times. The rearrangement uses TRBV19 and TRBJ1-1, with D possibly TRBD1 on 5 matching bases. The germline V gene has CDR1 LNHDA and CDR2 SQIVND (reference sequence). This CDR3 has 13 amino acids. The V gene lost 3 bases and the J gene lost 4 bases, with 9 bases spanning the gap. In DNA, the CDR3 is TGTGCCAGTAGTATTGCTGGGGGCACTGAAGCTTTCTTT. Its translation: CASSIAGGTEAFF.

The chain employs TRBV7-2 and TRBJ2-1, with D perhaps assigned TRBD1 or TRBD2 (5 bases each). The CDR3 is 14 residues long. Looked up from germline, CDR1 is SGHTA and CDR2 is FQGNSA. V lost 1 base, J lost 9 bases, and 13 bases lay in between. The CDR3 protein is CASSLGLGVGEQFF. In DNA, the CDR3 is TGTGCCAGCAGCTTAGGCTTGGGGGTCGGTGAGCAGTTCTTC.

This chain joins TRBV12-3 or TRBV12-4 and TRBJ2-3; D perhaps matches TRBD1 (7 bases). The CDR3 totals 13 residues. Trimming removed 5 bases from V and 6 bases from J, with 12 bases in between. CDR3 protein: CASSETGRDTQYF. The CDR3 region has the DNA TGTGCCAGCAGTGAGACAGGGAGGGATACGCAGTATTTT.

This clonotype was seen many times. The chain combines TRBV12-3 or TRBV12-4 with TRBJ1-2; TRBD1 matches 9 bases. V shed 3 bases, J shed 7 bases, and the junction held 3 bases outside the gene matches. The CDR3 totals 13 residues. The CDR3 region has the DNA TGTGCCAGCAGTTTGGGACAGGGAAGTGGCTACACCTTC. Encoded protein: CASSLGQGSGYTF.

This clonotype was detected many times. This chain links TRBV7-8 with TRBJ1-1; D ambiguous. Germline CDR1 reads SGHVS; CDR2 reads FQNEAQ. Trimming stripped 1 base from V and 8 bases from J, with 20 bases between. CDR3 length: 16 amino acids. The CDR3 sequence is CASSLEWGLGLIEAFF. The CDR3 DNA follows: TGTGCCAGCAGCTTAGAATGGGGTTTAGGGCTAATAGAAGCTTTCTTT.